This is a list of T cell receptor beta chains from one sample in a study of blood T cell repertoires in COVID-19. Generated by immunoSEQ multiplex PCR, the TCRdb table keeps only in-frame clones and is missing some. This sample yields about 260,000 clones, of which around 93% are seen a single time; roughly 2.9% belongs to the top ten. The sample taken for sequencing was PBMCs or T cells enriched from blood (not recorded which). The receptors shown here come from a man in his forties or fifties who had been exposed to COVID-19. CDR3s include the opening cysteine and the closing phenylalanine or tryptophan. Each record gives: D gene, J gene, V gene, clone size, CDR3 protein, CDR3 DNA. A D gene is named only where the DNA matches it firmly. Clone size is given for some rows only: seen once, a few or many times, or a class if the clone is expanded.

D gene: -; J gene: TRBJ1-6; V gene: TRBV30; clone size: -; CDR3 protein: CAWSITVSDNSPLHF; CDR3 DNA: TGTGCCTGGAGTATCACAGTTTCAGATAATTCACCCCTCCACTTT
D gene: -; J gene: TRBJ1-5; V gene: TRBV19; clone size: -; CDR3 protein: CASNRMARTPRNGAYQPQHF; CDR3 DNA: TGTGCCAGTAATCGAATGGCCAGGACGCCGCGCAATGGGGCTTATCAGCCCCAGCATTTT
D gene: -; J gene: TRBJ2-3; V gene: TRBV9; clone size: -; CDR3 protein: CASSVFSVSSTDTQYF; CDR3 DNA: TGTGCCAGCAGCGTGTTCTCAGTATCTAGCACAGATACGCAGTATTTT
D gene: TRBD1; J gene: TRBJ2-3; V gene: TRBV19; clone size: -; CDR3 protein: CASSAQGYLTDTQYF; CDR3 DNA: TGTGCCAGTAGTGCACAGGGGTACCTCACAGATACGCAGTATTTT
D gene: TRBD1; J gene: TRBJ1-5; V gene: TRBV28; clone size: -; CDR3 protein: CASSSWTGGHYSNQPQHF; CDR3 DNA: TGTGCCAGCAGTTCATGGACAGGGGGCCATTATAGCAATCAGCCCCAGCATTTT
D gene: -; J gene: TRBJ2-1; V gene: TRBV5-1; clone size: -; CDR3 protein: CASSYPDKSSYNEQFF; CDR3 DNA: TGCGCCAGCAGCTATCCGGACAAGAGCTCCTACAATGAGCAGTTCTTC
D gene: -; J gene: TRBJ2-7; V gene: TRBV29-1; clone size: -; CDR3 protein: CSVCLADSSYEQYF; CDR3 DNA: TGCAGCGTCTGTCTAGCGGACAGCTCCTACGAGCAGTACTTC
D gene: TRBD1; J gene: TRBJ2-1; V gene: TRBV27; clone size: once; CDR3 protein: CASSPRQGNLMSYNEQFF; CDR3 DNA: TGTGCCAGCAGTCCCAGACAGGGAAACTTAATGAGCTACAATGAGCAGTTCTTC
D gene: -; J gene: TRBJ2-7; V gene: TRBV6-2/TRBV6-3; clone size: -; CDR3 protein: CASSNGQTYEQYF; CDR3 DNA: TGTGCCAGCAGCAATGGACAGACCTACGAGCAGTACTTC
D gene: TRBD2; J gene: TRBJ2-1; V gene: TRBV4-2; clone size: -; CDR3 protein: CASSQDVGPKRGSSYNEQFF; CDR3 DNA: TGTGCCAGCAGCCAAGACGTGGGACCCAAGCGGGGAAGCTCCTACAATGAGCAGTTCTTC
D gene: TRBD1; J gene: TRBJ2-7; V gene: TRBV30; clone size: -; CDR3 protein: CAWSVGQVSPYEQYF; CDR3 DNA: TGTGCCTGGAGTGTGGGACAGGTGAGTCCCTACGAGCAGTACTTC
D gene: -; J gene: TRBJ2-2; V gene: TRBV10-2; clone size: -; CDR3 protein: CASSDSSGELFF; CDR3 DNA: TGCGCCAGCAGTGATTCCTCCGGGGAGCTGTTTTTT
D gene: TRBD1; J gene: TRBJ1-6; V gene: TRBV4-1; clone size: once; CDR3 protein: CASRRIGQGRRSPLHF; CDR3 DNA: TGCGCCAGCAGACGAATAGGACAGGGAAGGCGTTCACCCCTCCACTTT
D gene: -; J gene: TRBJ2-7; V gene: TRBV7-2; clone size: -; CDR3 protein: CASTQTPSYEQYF; CDR3 DNA: TGTGCCAGCACCCAGACTCCCTCCTACGAGCAGTACTTC
D gene: -; J gene: TRBJ2-5; V gene: TRBV20-1; clone size: -; CDR3 protein: CSASRGHRETQYF; CDR3 DNA: TGCAGTGCTAGTAGGGGACATCGGGAGACCCAGTACTTC
D gene: -; J gene: TRBJ1-5; V gene: TRBV24-1; clone size: -; CDR3 protein: CATSDAETSENQPQHF; CDR3 DNA: TGTGCCACCAGTGATGCCGAAACATCCGAAAATCAGCCCCAGCATTTT
D gene: TRBD1; J gene: TRBJ1-2; V gene: TRBV7-2; clone size: -; CDR3 protein: CASSSRTGRDYGYTF; CDR3 DNA: TGTGCCAGCAGCTCCAGGACAGGGCGTGACTATGGCTACACCTTC
D gene: -; J gene: TRBJ2-6; V gene: TRBV5-4; clone size: -; CDR3 protein: CASSLGGKGGANVLTF; CDR3 DNA: TGTGCCAGCAGCTTAGGAGGGAAAGGTGGGGCCAACGTCCTGACTTTC
D gene: TRBD1; J gene: TRBJ1-4; V gene: TRBV5-1; clone size: -; CDR3 protein: CASRQGGTNEKLFF; CDR3 DNA: TGCGCCAGCAGACAGGGGGGGACTAATGAAAAACTGTTTTTT
D gene: -; J gene: TRBJ1-2; V gene: TRBV18; clone size: -; CDR3 protein: CASSQLGNVYGYTF; CDR3 DNA: TGTGCCAGCTCTCAACTAGGAAACGTCTATGGCTACACCTTC
D gene: TRBD1; J gene: TRBJ2-7; V gene: TRBV29-1; clone size: -; CDR3 protein: CSAGQGDYEQYF; CDR3 DNA: TGCAGCGCGGGACAGGGGGACTACGAGCAGTACTTC
D gene: TRBD1; J gene: TRBJ1-3; V gene: TRBV7-9; clone size: once; CDR3 protein: CASSVGQGPNTIYF; CDR3 DNA: TGTGCCAGCAGCGTGGGACAGGGGCCAAACACCATATATTTT
D gene: -; J gene: TRBJ2-1; V gene: TRBV5-1; clone size: -; CDR3 protein: CASSSWGDENEQFF; CDR3 DNA: TGCGCCAGCAGCTCCTGGGGGGACGAGAATGAGCAGTTCTTC
D gene: -; J gene: TRBJ2-3; V gene: TRBV27; clone size: -; CDR3 protein: CASSLGPQGISDTQYF; CDR3 DNA: TGTGCCAGCAGTTTAGGTCCCCAGGGGATATCAGATACGCAGTATTTT
D gene: -; J gene: TRBJ2-3; V gene: TRBV27; clone size: -; CDR3 protein: CASSLSLRDTQYF; CDR3 DNA: TGTGCCAGCAGTTTATCGCTCAGAGATACGCAGTATTTT
D gene: -; J gene: TRBJ1-2; V gene: TRBV11-2; clone size: -; CDR3 protein: CASSPDPGLNYGYTF; CDR3 DNA: TGTGCCAGCAGCCCCGACCCGGGACTTAACTATGGCTACACCTTC
D gene: -; J gene: TRBJ1-1; V gene: TRBV4-1; clone size: -; CDR3 protein: CASRLKGATEAFF; CDR3 DNA: TGCGCCAGCAGGCTAAAGGGAGCCACTGAAGCTTTCTTT
D gene: TRBD1; J gene: TRBJ1-2; V gene: TRBV11-3; clone size: -; CDR3 protein: CASSVTPGQDFNYGYTF; CDR3 DNA: TGTGCCAGCAGCGTTACTCCGGGACAGGATTTTAACTATGGCTACACCTTC
D gene: -; J gene: TRBJ2-1; V gene: TRBV6-2/TRBV6-3; clone size: few; CDR3 protein: CASSPTVNEQFF; CDR3 DNA: TGTGCCAGCAGCCCGACTGTCAATGAGCAGTTCTTC
D gene: -; J gene: TRBJ1-1; V gene: TRBV7-6; clone size: once; CDR3 protein: CASSLSGRDTEAFF; CDR3 DNA: TGTGCCAGCAGCTTATCTGGCAGGGACACTGAAGCTTTCTTT
D gene: TRBD1; J gene: TRBJ1-2; V gene: TRBV7-9; clone size: -; CDR3 protein: CASSLPDRDSAGYTF; CDR3 DNA: TGTGCCAGCAGCTTACCAGACAGGGACTCAGCTGGCTACACCTTC
D gene: -; J gene: TRBJ2-3; V gene: TRBV2; clone size: -; CDR3 protein: CASSSIPRGLDTQYF; CDR3 DNA: TGTGCCAGCAGCTCAATACCCAGGGGCCTAGATACGCAGTATTTT
D gene: -; J gene: TRBJ1-6; V gene: TRBV27; clone size: -; CDR3 protein: CASSSGTSNSPLHF; CDR3 DNA: TGTGCCAGCAGTTCCGGGACAAGCAATTCACCCCTCCACTTT
D gene: TRBD1; J gene: TRBJ2-7; V gene: TRBV5-6; clone size: -; CDR3 protein: CASNLQGKEYEQYF; CDR3 DNA: TGTGCCAGCAACTTACAGGGGAAGGAGTACGAGCAGTACTTC
D gene: TRBD2; J gene: TRBJ2-1; V gene: TRBV12-5; clone size: -; CDR3 protein: CASGLVEGTSGSENEQFF; CDR3 DNA: TGTGCTAGTGGTTTGGTAGAGGGGACTAGCGGGAGTGAGAATGAGCAGTTCTTC